This TCR beta chain was captured by sequencing in a study of shared clonotypes between healthy human individuals. Study results and limitations: Rarefaction analysis demonstrated incomplete sorted-subset sequencing notwithstanding large depth.

This clone came up a few times. The target antigen is unknown. Researchers divided each subset's genomic DNA evenly across several immunoSEQ plates. TCRdb keeps only in-frame clones here, not all; method: immunoSEQ multiplex PCR. The sample yields 730,000 or so clones, 72% seen once. Trimming removed 5 bases from V and 6 bases from J; junction bases left unmatched: 6. CDR3 length equals 15 residues. The germline V gene has CDR1 MNHEY and CDR2 SVGAGI. The chain recombines TRBV6-5 with TRBJ2-2, with TRBD2 matching 10 bases. The sequence derives from a woman aged 30 to 39 in good health. The source material was memory CD4+ T cells sorted from blood. Noted subset: CD45RA-negative fraction. CDR3 DNA: TGTGCCAGCAGTAAGAGCGGGAGGGTCGCCGGGGAGCTGTTTTTT. It yields the protein CASSKSGRVAGELFF.